The 28 T cell receptor beta chains listed next were all sequenced from one sample in a study of cytomegalovirus exposure and HLA in healthy donors. PCR amplification relied on 60 Vbeta primers (plus 13 Jbeta primers). Some clones are missing from TCRdb's copy, which holds only in-frame ones; the method was immunoSEQ multiplex PCR. The top ten hold approximately 20% of the sample, which has 80,000 or so clones, around 68% seen once. Material: PBMCs. These receptors originate from a man in his thirties or forties in good health and CMV-seropositive.

The chain is built from TRBV29-1 and TRBJ2-7; D is unclear. Germline-derived CDR1 and CDR2 are SQVTM and ANQGSEA. The CDR3 spans 12 residues. V lost 2 bases and J 3 bases, leaving 8 bases between the germline ends. CDR3 DNA sequence: TGCAGCGTTGAAACAGATTACTACGAGCAGTACTTC. It translates to CSVETDYYEQYF.

The sample holds a few counts of this clone. The V gene is TRBV2, the J gene TRBJ2-7; 9 positions agree with TRBD2. From germline, CDR1 is SNHLY and CDR2 FYNNEI. V lost 4 bases and J lost 0; bases outside the gene matches: 4. This CDR3 is 15 amino acids long. The CDR3 nucleotides are TGTGCCAGCAGTGTACGGCGGGAGGGCTCCTACGAGCAGTACTTC. Protein sequence: CASSVRREGSYEQYF.

This clone turned up a few times. The chain links TRBV12-5 to TRBJ1-2; a possible D gene is TRBD1 (5 bases). Germline V gene sequence: CDR1 LGHNT, CDR2 FRNRAP. Trimming left V 9 bases short and J 4 bases short, with 12 bases between. This CDR3 region has 12 residues. The CDR3 spells CASTTGSYGYTF. The CDR3 nucleotides are TGTGCTAGCACAACAGGTTCCTATGGCTACACCTTC.

J is TRBJ1-1 and V is TRBV28, with 7 bases aligning to TRBD1. The V gene end was trimmed by 5 bases and the J gene end by 1 base; junction bases not matched to a gene: 13. CDR3 length: 17 residues. CDR1 and CDR2 from the germline V gene are MDHEN and SYDVKM. The CDR3 reads CASSPLRGRRENTEAFF. The CDR3 nucleotides read TGTGCCAGCAGTCCATTAAGGGGGCGTCGTGAGAACACTGAAGCTTTCTTT.

The chain joins TRBV7-3 to TRBJ2-3; 9 nucleotides agree with TRBD1. Germline V gives CDR1 SGHTA, CDR2 FQGTGA. CDR3 size: 17 residues. The V segment lost 1 base and the J segment 0 bases; nucleotides outside the gene matches: 5. The DNA of the CDR3 is TGTGCCAGCAGCTTAAGGTCCGGGACAGGGAGCACAGATACGCAGTATTTT. This sequence encodes CASSLRSGTGSTDTQYF.

The V gene is TRBV5-6, the J gene TRBJ1-5, with a weak D call TRBD1 (5 bases). Per germline, CDR1 SGHDT and CDR2 YYEEEE. Between the trimmed V and J ends, which lost 0 bases and 0 bases, there was a span of 10 bases. The CDR3 covers 16 residues. Written as DNA, the CDR3 is TGTGCCAGCAGCTTGGATGGGGGGGATAGCAATCAGCCCCAGCATTTT. Encoded protein: CASSLDGGDSNQPQHF.

V usage is TRBV18 and J usage is TRBJ1-1; D is perhaps TRBD1 (5 bases). Germline loops: CDR1 KGHSH, CDR2 LQKENI. The V end was cut by 0 bases, the J end by 1 base, with 9 bases between. This CDR3 is 15 amino acids long. CDR3 bases: TGTGCCAGCTCACCACCCGGCGGGGCGAACACTGAAGCTTTCTTT. Protein: CASSPPGGANTEAFF.

J is TRBJ1-1 and V is TRBV27; D uncertain. Trimming took off 3 bases at V and 11 bases at J, with 16 bases between the two ends. The germline gives CDR1 MNHEY, CDR2 SMNVEV (reference sequence). The CDR3 is 13 residues long. The CDR3 nucleotides are TGTGCCAGCAGTTTCCTCCCCCTAAGGAGGGCTTTCTTT. Translated, it gives CASSFLPLRRAFF.

The CDR3 region has the DNA TGTGCCACCAGCAGACGGACTAGCGGGGATTCTGATACGCAGTATTTT. This translates into CATSRRTSGDSDTQYF. The chain recombines TRBV15 with TRBJ2-3, with TRBD2 matching 12 bases. This CDR3 comprises 16 residues. Trimming removed 2 bases from V and 6 bases from J; junction bases left unmatched: 6. Germline V lookup: CDR1 LNHNV, CDR2 YYDKDF (reference sequence).

This chain joins TRBV18 and TRBJ1-4; no firm D call. From germline, CDR1 is KGHSH and CDR2 LQKENI. CDR3 length: 16 amino acids. V lost 1 base, J lost 0 bases, and 9 bases lay in between. The CDR3 reads CASSPQGVATNEKLFF. DNA for the CDR3: TGTGCCAGCTCACCACAGGGAGTTGCAACTAATGAAAAACTGTTTTTT.

This chain links TRBV5-6 with TRBJ1-1; TRBD1 agrees at 10 bases. This CDR3 has 16 residues. Per the germline V gene, CDR1 is SGHDT and CDR2 is YYEEEE. V lost 5 bases and J lost 4; bases outside the gene matches: 11. This CDR3 is CASRRDPGQGSTEAFF. The CDR3 nucleotides read TGTGCCAGCAGACGAGACCCGGGACAGGGGAGCACTGAAGCTTTCTTT. Filled out from reference TRBV5-6 and TRBJ1-1, the complete variable domain reads DAGVTQSPTHLIKTRGQQVTLRCSPKSGHDTVSWYQQALGQGPQFIFQYYEEEERQRGNFPDRFSGHQFPNYSSELNVNALLLGDSALYLCASRRDPGQGSTEAFFGQGTRLTVV.

The chain has TRBV7-9 and TRBJ1-1; D not resolved. There are 13 residues in the CDR3. Germline loops: CDR1 SEHNR, CDR2 FQNEAQ (reference sequence). V was clipped by 1 base and J by 3 bases, with 6 bases between them. DNA for the CDR3: TGTGCCAGCAGCTTAGAGGCGGACACTGAAGCTTTCTTT. It yields the protein CASSLEADTEAFF.

The V gene is TRBV28, the J gene TRBJ1-5; D not resolved. Germline CDR1 reads MDHEN; CDR2 reads SYDVKM. The CDR3 is 14 residues long. Trimming took 5 bases from V and 3 from J, leaving 11 bases between them. The CDR3 coding sequence is TGTGCCAGCAGTCCCCCAGGTTCCAATCAGCCCCAGCATTTT. Translating gives CASSPPGSNQPQHF.

This clone was seen only a few times. J is TRBJ1-1 and V is TRBV5-6; 7 nucleotides align to TRBD1. CDR1 and CDR2 from the germline V gene are SGHDT and YYEEEE. V lost 4 bases and J lost 8; bases outside the gene matches: 8. The CDR3 consists of 13 residues. The CDR3 DNA is TGTGCCAGCAGCCCCCCAGGGGGAAGAGAAGCTTTCTTT. It yields the protein CASSPPGGREAFF. The full variable domain, in which reference TRBV5-6 and TRBJ1-1 provide the parts outside the CDR3, is DAGVTQSPTHLIKTRGQQVTLRCSPKSGHDTVSWYQQALGQGPQFIFQYYEEEERQRGNFPDRFSGHQFPNYSSELNVNALLLGDSALYLCASSPPGGREAFFGQGTRLTVV.

The rearrangement joins TRBV4-3 to TRBJ2-5, with 10 positions matching TRBD2. There are 16 residues in the CDR3. V lost 3 bases and J lost 5; bases outside the gene matches: 9. Germline V gene data show CDR1 as LGHNA and CDR2 as YSLEER. The CDR3 spells CASSQLSSGSGETQYF. DNA of the CDR3: TGCGCCAGCAGCCAGTTATCTAGCGGGAGTGGGGAGACCCAGTACTTC.

In DNA form, the CDR3 reads TGTGCCAGCCACCTTAATACCGGGACAGGGGATCAAGCTTTCTTT. Translated, it gives CASHLNTGTGDQAFF. The rearrangement links TRBV2 to TRBJ1-1; 10 nucleotides agree with TRBD1. J gave up 9 bases and V 8 bases, and 15 bases lay outside the gene matches. The CDR3 contains 15 residues. Germline loops: CDR1 SNHLY, CDR2 FYNNEI.

The rearrangement uses TRBV29-1 and TRBJ1-1, with D possibly matching TRBD1 (5 bases). The germline V gene encodes CDR1 SQVTM and CDR2 ANQGSEA. V was trimmed by 6 bases and J by 0 bases, leaving 14 bases between them. The CDR3 is 14 amino acids. The DNA of the CDR3 is TGCAGCGTCGATAGACAGTACATGAACACTGAAGCTTTCTTT. Amino acids: CSVDRQYMNTEAFF.

The genes are TRBV27 and TRBJ1-1; TRBD1 matches 9 bases. The junction had 12 bases not matched to a gene; V was cut back by 4 bases and J by 6 bases. The CDR3 length is 16 residues. Germline V gene data show CDR1 as MNHEY and CDR2 as SMNVEV (reference sequence). The CDR3 loop is CASSSTGDRTGAEAFF. The CDR3 DNA reads as TGTGCCAGCAGTTCGACTGGGGACCGGACAGGGGCTGAAGCTTTCTTT.

In this sample, this clone turned up a few times. In nucleotides, the CDR3 is TGCGCCAGCAGCTGGGGAGGATATAGCAATCAGCCCCAGCATTTT. Translation: CASSWGGYSNQPQHF. This rearrangement joins TRBV5-1 to TRBJ1-5; D remains ambiguous. In germline, CDR1 is SGHRS, CDR2 YFSETQ. This CDR3 is 15 amino acids long. Between the trimmed V and J ends, which lost 3 bases and 0 bases, there was a span of 10 bases.

The chain has TRBV6-6 and TRBJ2-7; unclear D gene. This CDR3 spans 12 amino acids. The V gene lost 6 bases and the J gene lost 3 bases, with 9 bases spanning the gap. Per the germline V gene, CDR1 is MNHNY and CDR2 is SVGAGI (reference sequence). The CDR3 protein is CASSPGVYEQYF. CDR3 nucleotides: TGTGCCAGCAGCCCCGGTGTCTACGAGCAGTACTTC.

A single count supports this clone. The chain recombines TRBV30 with TRBJ1-4, with D possibly matching TRBD1 (6 bases). The CDR3 runs to 13 residues. From germline, CDR1 is GTSNPN and CDR2 SVGIG (reference sequence). V dropped 5 bases and J dropped 4 bases, with 11 bases sitting between them. This CDR3 is CAWRTVYNEKLFF. The CDR3 DNA reads TGTGCCTGGCGGACAGTTTATAATGAAAAACTGTTTTTT.

The V call is TRBV7-9, the J call TRBJ2-1; the match to TRBD2 covers 9 bases. The junction had 11 bases not matched to a gene; V was cut back by 2 bases and J by 9 bases. The germline CDR1 and CDR2 sequences are SEHNR and FQNEAQ (reference sequence). The CDR3 has 16 residues. Here the CDR3 reads CASSLRGREGLGEQFF. The CDR3 DNA reads as TGTGCCAGCAGCTTAAGAGGGCGGGAGGGCCTAGGTGAGCAGTTCTTC.

The rearrangement joins TRBV2 to TRBJ1-2, with D perhaps matching TRBD1 (5 bases). V was cut by 0 bases and J by 8 bases, with 25 bases left in between. CDR1 and CDR2 (germline): SNHLY, FYNNEI. There are 18 residues in the CDR3. In DNA, the CDR3 is TGTGCCAGCAGTGAAGCGGTTCATCCGGTTAAGGGGACTCGAGGCTACACCTTC. Its translation is CASSEAVHPVKGTRGYTF.

The chain is built from TRBV5-4 and TRBJ1-2, with TRBD1 identical over 7 bases. The V gene's germline CDR1 is SGHNT and CDR2 YYREEE (reference sequence). The length of the CDR3 is 14 residues. J was trimmed by 2 bases and V by 4 bases; bases with no gene match: 5. For the CDR3, the DNA is TGTGCCAGCAGCGGCGGGACAGTGAACTATGGCTACACCTTC. Translating gives CASSGGTVNYGYTF.

The chain is built from TRBV5-1 and TRBJ2-3; 8 nucleotides align to TRBD2. The CDR3 sequence is 17 residues long. Trimming cost V 0 bases and J 3 bases; bases outside gene matches: 9. Germline CDR1 is SGHRS and CDR2 is YFSETQ. The CDR3 reads CASSLGTSGDRTDTQYF. The CDR3 nucleotides read TGCGCCAGCAGCTTGGGTACTAGCGGAGATAGAACAGATACGCAGTATTTT.

The CDR3 reads CASRLAGGNEQFF. The CDR3 bases are TGTGCCAGCAGACTAGCGGGGGGGAATGAGCAGTTCTTC. The rearrangement uses TRBV5-4 and TRBJ2-1; 13 bases match TRBD2. V lost 5 bases and J lost 7; bases outside the gene matches: 0. CDR1 and CDR2 (germline): SGHNT, YYREEE (reference sequence). This CDR3 has 13 amino acids.

The V call is TRBV6-6, the J call TRBJ1-1, with D unresolved. The V gene lost 5 bases and the J gene lost 3 bases, with 13 bases spanning the gap. In germline, CDR1 is MNHNY, CDR2 SVGAGI (reference sequence). CDR3 length equals 14 residues. The chain's CDR3 is CASSPYTADTEAFF. The CDR3 region has the DNA TGTGCCAGCAGTCCCTATACTGCTGACACTGAAGCTTTCTTT.

This chain joins TRBV4-2 and TRBJ2-5, with TRBD2 matching 7 bases. The V gene's germline CDR1 is LGHNA and CDR2 YNFKEQ. The CDR3 has 14 residues. V lost 1 base to trimming and J lost 2 bases; unmatched junction nucleotides: 1. CDR3 region: CASSQVGGQETQYF. In DNA form, the CDR3 reads TGTGCCAGCAGCCAAGTCGGGGGGCAAGAGACCCAGTACTTC.